The present T cell receptor beta chain was sequenced within a study of regulatory T cells in long-lasting Graves disease. Time point: persistent/refractory GD, antithyroid drugs over 5 years with positive TRAb. PBMC-extracted RNA yielded the TCR library. The CDR3 has 12 amino acids. V lost 11 bases, J lost 4 bases, and 14 bases lay in between. Through Arm-PCR of CDR3 regions and iRepertoire HTBI primers, TCR beta libraries were built. MiXCR was run by TCRdb on the multiplex PCR reads, yielding one entry per CDR3 protein. Among under 500,000 distinct CDR3 sequences listed, less than 25% were seen once. This clonotype was seen many times.

The sample consisted of peripheral blood mononuclear cells (PBMCs), taken when the disease was refractory, from a patient treated with antithyroid drugs. This clonotype was sampled from a female donor with Graves disease. The rearrangement joins TRBV12-3 or TRBV12-4 to TRBJ1-2; no clear D. The CDR3 reads CASHAFGYGYTF. CDR3 sequence (DNA): TGTGCCTCTCATGCGTTCGGCTATGGCTACACCTTC.